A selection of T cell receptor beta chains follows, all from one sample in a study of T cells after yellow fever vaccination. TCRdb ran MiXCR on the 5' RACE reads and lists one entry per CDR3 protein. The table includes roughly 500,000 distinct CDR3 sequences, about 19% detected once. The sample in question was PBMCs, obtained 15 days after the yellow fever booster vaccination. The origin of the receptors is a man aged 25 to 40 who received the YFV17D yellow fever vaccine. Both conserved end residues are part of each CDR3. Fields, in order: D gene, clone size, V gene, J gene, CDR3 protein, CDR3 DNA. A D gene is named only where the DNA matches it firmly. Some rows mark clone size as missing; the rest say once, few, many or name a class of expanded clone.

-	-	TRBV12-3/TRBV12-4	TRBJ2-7	CASSVAETYEQYF	TGTGCCAGCAGTGTAGCGGAAACCTACGAGCAGTACTTC
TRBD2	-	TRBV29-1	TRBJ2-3	CSVAGRVTDTQYF	TGCAGCGTTGCCGGGAGGGTCACAGATACGCAGTATTTT
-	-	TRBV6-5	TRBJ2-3	CASSYVVAGPEDTQYF	TGTGCCAGCAGTTACGTGGTGGCAGGGCCGGAAGATACGCAGTATTTT
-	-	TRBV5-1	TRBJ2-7	CASSLGGSDYEQYF	TGCGCCAGCAGCTTGGGTGGATCAGACTACGAGCAGTACTTC
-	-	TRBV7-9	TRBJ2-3	CASSARRRLADTQYF	TGTGCCAGCAGCGCCCGGAGGCGGTTGGCAGATACGCAGTATTTT
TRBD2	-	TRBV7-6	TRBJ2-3	CASSLGGLGSKTQYF	TGTGCCAGCAGCTTAGGGGGACTAGGGTCGAAGACGCAGTATTTT
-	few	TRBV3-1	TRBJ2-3	CASSQDPGAGTDTQYF	TGTGCCAGCAGCCAAGATCCGGGAGCAGGGACAGATACGCAGTATTTT
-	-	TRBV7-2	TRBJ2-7	CASSFSGSEQYF	TGTGCCAGCAGCTTCTCGGGAAGCGAGCAGTACTTC
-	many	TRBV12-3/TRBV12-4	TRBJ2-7	CASSLGGPSYEQYF	TGTGCCAGCAGTTTAGGGGGCCCCTCCTACGAGCAGTACTTC
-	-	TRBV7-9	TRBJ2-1	CASSGTGTLGDEQFF	TGTGCCAGCAGCGGAACCGGGACCCTAGGTGATGAGCAGTTCTTC
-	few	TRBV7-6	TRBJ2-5	CASSLEELETQYF	TGTGCCAGCAGCTTAGAGGAGTTGGAGACCCAGTACTTC
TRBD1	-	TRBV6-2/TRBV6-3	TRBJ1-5	CASSYPTGAQPQHF	TGTGCCAGCAGTTACCCGACAGGGGCTCAGCCCCAGCATTTT
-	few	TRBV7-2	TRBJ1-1	CASSLAGPPVGTEAFF	TGTGCCAGCAGCTTAGCGGGTCCGCCGGTTGGGACTGAAGCTTTCTTT
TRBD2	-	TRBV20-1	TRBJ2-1	CSAFSSGRHNEQFF	TGCAGTGCATTTTCTAGCGGTCGACACAATGAGCAGTTCTTC
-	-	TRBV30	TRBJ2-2	CAWSVDVGELFF	TGTGCCTGGAGTGTAGACGTCGGGGAGCTGTTTTTT
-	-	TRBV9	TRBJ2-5	CASSPSQVSPETQYF	TGTGCCAGCAGCCCTTCCCAAGTCTCCCCAGAGACCCAGTACTTC
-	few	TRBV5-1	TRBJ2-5	CASSLRGAAHQETQYF	TGCGCCAGCAGCTTGCGGGGGGCCGCGCATCAAGAGACCCAGTACTTC
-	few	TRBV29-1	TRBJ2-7	CSVALVGAREQYF	TGCAGCGTTGCCCTAGTCGGGGCAAGGGAGCAGTACTTC
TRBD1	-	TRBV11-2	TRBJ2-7	CATKRLGQGFEQYF	TGTGCCACCAAGCGGCTGGGACAGGGGTTCGAGCAGTACTTC
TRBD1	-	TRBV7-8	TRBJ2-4	CASSSGTGAKNIQYF	TGTGCCAGCAGCTCAGGGACAGGGGCGAAAAACATTCAGTACTTC
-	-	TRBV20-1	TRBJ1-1	CSAIRALNTEAFF	TGCAGTGCCATCAGGGCCCTGAACACTGAAGCTTTCTTT
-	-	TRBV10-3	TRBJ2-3	CAISDRTPDTQYF	TGTGCCATCAGTGACAGAACACCAGATACGCAGTATTTT
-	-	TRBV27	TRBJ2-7	CASRPGRYDYEQYF	TGTGCCAGCAGGCCAGGCAGGTATGACTACGAGCAGTACTTC
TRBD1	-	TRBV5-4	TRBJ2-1	CASSLVDRTYEQFF	TGTGCCAGCAGCTTGGTGGACAGGACATATGAGCAGTTCTTC
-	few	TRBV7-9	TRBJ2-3	CASSQGSSATQYF	TGTGCCAGCAGCCAGGGGTCGTCAGCTACGCAGTATTTT
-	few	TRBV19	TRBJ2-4	CASSRSVAKNIQYF	TGTGCCAGTAGTCGATCTGTAGCCAAAAACATTCAGTACTTC
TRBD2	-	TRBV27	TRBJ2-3	CASSLKRALAGGTDTQYF	TGTGCCAGCAGTTTAAAGCGGGCGCTAGCGGGGGGCACAGATACGCAGTATTTT
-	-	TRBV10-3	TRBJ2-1	CAISVREYNEQFF	TGTGCCATCAGTGTAAGGGAGTACAATGAGCAGTTCTTC
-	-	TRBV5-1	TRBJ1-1	CASNRAGDGTEAFF	TGCGCCAGCAATCGGGCAGGGGATGGCACTGAAGCTTTCTTT
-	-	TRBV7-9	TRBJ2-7	CASSGGDSRSYEQYF	TGTGCCAGCAGCGGGGGGGACAGCCGCTCCTACGAGCAGTACTTC
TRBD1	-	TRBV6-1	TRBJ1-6	CASTHPGQGESPLHF	TGTGCCAGCACCCACCCGGGACAGGGAGAATCACCCCTCCACTTT
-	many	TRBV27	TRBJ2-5	CASSSGVVGQETQYF	TGTGCCAGCAGTTCCGGGGTCGTCGGCCAAGAGACCCAGTACTTC
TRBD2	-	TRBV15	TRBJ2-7	CATSKTSGIFEQYF	TGTGCCACCAGCAAGACCAGCGGGATCTTCGAGCAGTACTTC
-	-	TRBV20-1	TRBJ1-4	CSAIYREKLFF	TGCAGTGCTATTTACAGGGAAAAACTGTTTTTT
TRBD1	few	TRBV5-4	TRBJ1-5	CASSGRDSKSNQPQHF	TGTGCCAGCAGCGGCCGGGACAGTAAGAGCAATCAGCCCCAGCATTTT
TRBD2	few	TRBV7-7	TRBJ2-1	CASSSGGGRVDEQFF	TGTGCCAGCAGCTCCGGGGGCGGGAGGGTCGATGAGCAGTTCTTC
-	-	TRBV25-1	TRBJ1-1	CASIIRDRSTEAFF	TGTGCCAGCATAATTCGGGACCGGAGCACTGAAGCTTTCTTT
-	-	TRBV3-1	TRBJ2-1	CASSQKDFSFFSEQFF	TGTGCCAGCAGTCAAAAGGACTTTTCATTTTTCAGTGAGCAGTTCTTC
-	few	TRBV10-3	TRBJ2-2	CAISGDGGLFF	TGTGCCATCAGTGGGGACGGTGGGCTGTTTTTT
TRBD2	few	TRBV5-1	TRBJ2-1	CASSALAESYNEQFF	TGCGCCAGCAGCGCACTAGCGGAGTCCTACAATGAGCAGTTCTTC
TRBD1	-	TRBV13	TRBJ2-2	CASNPQGSGTGELFF	TGTGCCAGCAACCCACAGGGGAGTGGTACCGGGGAGCTGTTTTTT
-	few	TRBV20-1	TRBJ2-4	CSARETNIQYF	TGCAGTGCTAGAGAGACAAACATTCAGTACTTC
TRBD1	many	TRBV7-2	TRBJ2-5	CASSRDRGETQYF	TGCGCCAGCAGCCGAGACAGGGGAGAGACCCAGTACTTC
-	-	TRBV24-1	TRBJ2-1	CATKSSRSSYNEQFF	TGTGCCACCAAATCTTCCAGAAGCTCCTACAATGAGCAGTTCTTC
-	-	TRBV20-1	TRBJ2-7	CSASGIGGVYEQYF	TGCAGTGCTAGTGGAATTGGAGGGGTCTACGAGCAGTACTTC
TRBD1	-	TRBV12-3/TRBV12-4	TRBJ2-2	CASSQGQHTGELFF	TGTGCCAGCAGCCAGGGACAGCACACCGGGGAGCTGTTTTTT
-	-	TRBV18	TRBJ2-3	CASSPLGISSTDTQYF	TGTGCCAGCTCACCACTGGGCATCTCTAGCACAGATACGCAGTATTTT
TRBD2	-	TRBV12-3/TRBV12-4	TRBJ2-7	CASSWAHRVSSGRSFYEQYF	TGTGCCAGCAGTTGGGCCCACAGGGTATCCAGCGGGAGGTCATTCTACGAGCAGTACTTC
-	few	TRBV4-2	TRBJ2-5	CASSPGPQGNGQETQYF	TGTGCCAGCAGCCCCGGACCACAGGGAAATGGCCAAGAGACCCAGTACTTC
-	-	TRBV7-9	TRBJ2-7	CASTVGWDNSYEQYF	TGTGCCAGCACCGTAGGGTGGGACAACTCCTACGAGCAGTACTTC
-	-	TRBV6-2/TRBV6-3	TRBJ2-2	CASSYSWDGGELFF	TGTGCCAGCAGTTACTCCTGGGATGGCGGGGAGCTGTTTTTT